The 18 T cell receptor beta chains below come from one sample, sequenced in a study of identical twins. Each CDR3 protein gets one entry after TCRdb re-called the 5' RACE reads with MiXCR. In the table there are more than 350,000 distinct CDR3 sequences, about 9% of which are singletons. Sequenced sample: naive T cells sorted from blood. These receptors were obtained from a woman in her forties or fifties in good health.

This clonotype was picked up a small number of times. This chain links TRBV4-1 with TRBJ1-4; D unresolved. The V end was cut by 0 bases, the J end by 8 bases, with 16 bases between. Germline assignment: CDR1 MGHRA and CDR2 YSYEKL. The CDR3 is 16 amino acids. CDR3 DNA sequence: TGCGCCAGCAGCCAAGATGGCCGAGGGATCGGGGAAAAACTGTTTTTT. Protein product: CASSQDGRGIGEKLFF.

This chain joins TRBV24-1 and TRBJ2-5, with 7 positions matching TRBD1. The CDR3 consists of 13 residues. Germline CDR1 and CDR2: KGHDR and SFDVKD. The V and J ends lost 5 bases and 1 base, in that order; junction bases with no gene match: 0. The DNA for the CDR3 is TGTGCCACCAGTGCAGGGGGCCAAGAGACCCAGTACTTC. Protein: CATSAGGQETQYF.

This clonotype was seen at least ten times. V is TRBV10-3 and J is TRBJ1-5, with D perhaps matching TRBD1 (5 bases). The CDR3 spans 14 residues. Trimming shortened V by 4 bases and J by 6 bases, and 13 bases separated the two germline ends. Germline CDR1 is ENHRY and CDR2 is SYGVKD. The CDR3 DNA sequence: TGTGCCATCAGTGGTGGGGGTGCGACTCAGCCCCAGCATTTT. This codes for CAISGGGATQPQHF.

This clonotype was detected many times. The chain couples TRBV20-1 to TRBJ2-3, with D unresolved. The CDR3 is made up of 13 amino acids. Trimming cost V 5 bases and J 4 bases, with 13 bases left between them. Germline lookup yields CDR1 DFQATT and CDR2 SNEGSKA (reference sequence). The chain's CDR3 is CSAEILLADTQYF. CDR3 nucleotide sequence: TGCAGTGCTGAGATCCTTCTGGCAGATACGCAGTATTTT.

This clonotype was seen at least ten times. The chain has TRBV5-1 and TRBJ2-1, with 7 bases lining up with TRBD2. From germline, CDR1 is SGHRS and CDR2 YFSETQ. The CDR3 has 13 amino acids. Losses at the gene ends were 0 bases for V and 10 bases for J; bases not matched to a gene: 4. The CDR3 loop reads CASSLEAGAEQFF. In DNA form, the CDR3 reads TGCGCCAGCAGCTTGGAGGCGGGAGCGGAGCAGTTCTTC.

The CDR3 sequence is CATSGTGSRGYTF. The CDR3 DNA is TGTGCCACCAGCGGGACAGGGTCCCGTGGCTACACCTTC. This chain links TRBV15 with TRBJ1-2; 9 bases match TRBD1. The germline V gene has CDR1 LNHNV and CDR2 YYDKDF (reference sequence). The CDR3 length is 13 residues. The V segment lost 5 bases and the J segment 7 bases; nucleotides outside the gene matches: 5.

This clonotype came up a few times. This sequence joins TRBV4-1 and TRBJ2-3, with TRBD1 identical over 8 bases. Germline values: CDR1 MGHRA, CDR2 YSYEKL. CDR3 length: 17 residues. With 1 base clipped from V and 7 bases from J, the junction kept 13 bases outside the gene matches. The CDR3 loop is CASSQGVWTGLTNTQYF. The CDR3 region has the DNA TGCGCCAGCAGCCAAGGGGTCTGGACAGGGCTAACGAATACGCAGTATTTT.

This clonotype has a handful of counts. The CDR3 region has the DNA TGTGCCAGCAGCTTAGTCCGACCAGATACGCAGTATTTT. This codes for CASSLVRPDTQYF. The V and J genes are TRBV11-3 and TRBJ2-3; D is unclear. CDR1 is SGHNT, CDR2 YENEEA, per germline. CDR3 length equals 13 residues. V dropped 1 base and J dropped 4 bases, with 6 bases sitting between them.

The J gene is TRBJ2-1, the V gene TRBV7-8; 11 bases match TRBD2. Per the germline V gene, CDR1 is SGHVS and CDR2 is FQNEAQ. With V trimmed by 1 base and J by 0 bases, 8 bases remained unmatched. CDR3 length: 19 amino acids. The CDR3 bases are TGTGCCAGCAGCTTAGAGACTAGCGGGGTTAGAAGCTCCTACAATGAGCAGTTCTTC. Amino acids: CASSLETSGVRSSYNEQFF.

The chain carries TRBV4-1 and TRBJ2-7; a possible D gene is TRBD1 (5 bases). V was trimmed by 0 bases and J by 3 bases, leaving 9 bases between them. This CDR3 spans 14 amino acids. The V gene's germline CDR1 is MGHRA and CDR2 YSYEKL. CDR3: CASSQDQGGYEQYV. In DNA, the CDR3 is TGCGCCAGCAGCCAAGATCAGGGCGGCTACGAGCAGTACGTC.

This clonotype was counted only a few times. The chain combines TRBV7-3 with TRBJ1-1; D not certain. V was pared by 1 base and J by 9 bases, with 15 bases between. The CDR3 spans 14 residues. The germline gives CDR1 SGHTA, CDR2 FQGTGA. CDR3 loop: CASSLKSSSDQAFF. CDR3 DNA: TGTGCCAGCAGCTTAAAGAGTTCCAGCGATCAAGCTTTCTTT.

This clonotype was seen a handful of times. The chain carries TRBV14 and TRBJ2-1; TRBD2 agrees at 7 bases. Germline loops: CDR1 SGHDN, CDR2 FVKESK. This CDR3 is 16 amino acids long. V trimming: 4 bases; J trimming: 0 bases; junction bases outside the gene matches: 6. The CDR3 loop reads CASSPLIAGSYNEQFF. CDR3 nucleotide sequence: TGTGCCAGCAGCCCCCTGATAGCGGGCTCCTACAATGAGCAGTTCTTC. The full variable domain, with the rest looked up from reference TRBV14 and TRBJ2-1, is EAGVTQFPSHSVIEKGQTVTLRCDPISGHDNLYWYRRVMGKEIKFLLHFVKESKQDESGMPNNRFLAERTGGTYSTLKVQPAELEDSGVYFCASSPLIAGSYNEQFFGPGTRLTVL.

This clonotype was counted a few times. This rearrangement joins TRBV7-8 to TRBJ2-1, with 7 bases lining up with TRBD1. CDR3 length: 16 amino acids. V gave up 5 bases and J gave up 9 bases; unmatched junction bases: 16. Germline V gene data show CDR1 as SGHVS and CDR2 as FQNEAQ. CDR3 DNA sequence: TGTGCCAGCAGCGCTAGTATACAGGGGATGGGGGCTGAGCAGTTCTTC. As protein: CASSASIQGMGAEQFF.

The table lists this clonotype with many counts. The rearrangement links TRBV5-5 to TRBJ1-3; the D gene is possibly TRBD1 (5 bases). Germline-derived CDR1 and CDR2 are SGHKS and YYEKEE (reference sequence). Trimming removed 5 bases from V and 2 bases from J, with 14 bases in between. The CDR3 runs to 15 residues. CDR3 in amino acids: CASSQTGGAGNTIYF. The CDR3 DNA reads TGTGCCAGCAGTCAAACCGGGGGGGCTGGAAACACCATATATTTT.

This sequence joins TRBV20-1 and TRBJ1-5, with TRBD1 matching over 7 bases. CDR1 and CDR2 from the germline V gene are DFQATT and SNEGSKA (reference sequence). The CDR3 length is 15 residues. V trimming: 5 bases; J trimming: 7 bases; junction bases outside the gene matches: 14. In DNA, the CDR3 is TGCAGTGCTCGGATAAACGGACAGGTTGGCCAGCCCCAGCATTTT. Translation gives CSARINGQVGQPQHF.

The rearrangement joins TRBV3-1 to TRBJ2-1, with TRBD2 matching 8 bases. Looked up from germline, CDR1 is LGHDT and CDR2 is YNNKEL (reference sequence). CDR3 length equals 14 residues. V lost 11 bases and J lost 2; bases outside the gene matches: 8. CDR3 amino acids: CAVGREATYNEQFF. The CDR3 DNA reads as TGTGCCGTCGGGCGGGAGGCCACCTACAATGAGCAGTTCTTC.

This clonotype was observed a handful of times. The chain recombines TRBV29-1 with TRBJ2-7; no firm D call. Germline CDR1 is SQVTM and CDR2 is ANQGSEA. The V end was cut by 5 bases, the J end by 3 bases, with 11 bases between. The CDR3 covers 12 residues. The CDR3 spells CSVTDEIYEQYF. The CDR3 nucleotides read TGCAGCGTTACAGACGAAATCTACGAGCAGTACTTC.

This chain joins TRBV7-2 and TRBJ2-5, with D possibly called TRBD1 or TRBD2 (6 bases each). Trimming left V 8 bases short and J 4 bases short, with 17 bases between. Per the germline V gene, CDR1 is SGHTA and CDR2 is FQGNSA. This CDR3 has 14 residues. This CDR3 reads CASRSPGARETQYF. CDR3 sequence (DNA): TGTGCCAGCCGGTCTCCGGGGGCGCGAGAGACCCAGTACTTC.